This TCR beta chain is drawn from a study of blood T cell repertoires in COVID-19. Enrolment of Seattle patients took place during active infection, and they were followed longitudinally. Generated by immunoSEQ multiplex PCR, the TCRdb table keeps only in-frame clones and is missing some. The sample yields roughly 250,000 clones, about 90% seen once. The trim removed 7 bases at V and 5 bases at J, leaving 14 bases unmatched. Looked up from germline, CDR1 is SGHVS and CDR2 is FNYEAQ. This CDR3 comprises 16 residues. The chain employs TRBV7-6 and TRBJ1-5; 7 bases line up with TRBD1. Sequencing was performed on peripheral blood. The sequence derives from a person aged 18 to 30 with COVID-19, enrolled during active disease. The CDR3 spells CASNSPGTAADQPQHF. The CDR3 DNA reads as TGTGCCAGCAACTCCCCCGGGACAGCAGCCGATCAGCCCCAGCATTTT.